This T cell receptor beta chain derives from a study of T cell clones after liver transplantation. Generated by immunoSEQ multiplex PCR, the TCRdb table keeps only in-frame clones and is missing some. The sample lists roughly 19,000 clones, approximately 84% occurring once. Points on this clone: Its specificity is unknown.

Study-wide results and caveats: Migration into the graft, not deletion, may explain lost graft donor-reactive T cells.

With 5 bases removed from V and 7 bases from J, the gap between germline ends came to 12 bases. CDR3 size: 14 residues. Germline V gives CDR1 SGHTA, CDR2 FQGNSA. Material: CD8+ T cells from blood, obtained about 56 months after liver transplant. The V and J genes are TRBV7-2 and TRBJ1-6, with D unclear. This TCR was sampled from a human patient who received a liver transplant. T cells may partly derive from the graft donor. The DNA for the CDR3 is TGTGCCAGCAGCCCCCGGTCGGGAAATTCACCCCTCCACTTT. Its translation is CASSPRSGNSPLHF.